Listed below are T cell receptor beta chains from one sample, sequenced in a study of T-cell reconstitution after alpha-beta-depleted transplantation in children. In TCRdb, the PCR reads were re-called with MiXCR into one record per CDR3 protein. The sample contains nearly 250,000 distinct CDR3 sequences, around 8% of which appear only once. The sample consisted of PBMCs, mostly from graft donor cells, taken 180 days after TCRalphabeta/CD19-depleted stem cell transplant. These receptors all stem from a male patient aged 10-17 years who had a stem cell transplant for acute lymphoblastic leukemia, so the T cells may come from the graft donor. CDR3s include the opening cysteine and the closing phenylalanine or tryptophan. D genes are given only for firm matches. Expanded clones are given a class, and other clones once, few, many or no size at all.

v_gene	j_gene	abundance	d_gene	CDR3aa	CDR3nt
TRBV12-3/TRBV12-4	TRBJ2-6	many	NA	CASIVSGANVLTF	TGTGCCAGCATTGTCTCTGGGGCCAACGTCCTGACTTTC
TRBV6-5	TRBJ1-1	many	NA	CASTFSTGVAEAFF	TGTGCCAGCACCTTCTCGACAGGCGTCGCTGAAGCTTTCTTT
TRBV6-5	TRBJ1-2	many	TRBD1	CASSYDGGRGPYGYTF	TGTGCCAGCAGTTACGACGGAGGCAGGGGGCCCTATGGCTACACCTTC
TRBV18	TRBJ1-3	many	NA	CASSLGPAGNTIYF	TGTGCCAGCTCGTTGGGACCGGCTGGAAACACCATATATTTT
TRBV6-2/TRBV6-3	TRBJ1-1	many	NA	CASRQDSRVTEAFF	TGTGCCAGCAGACAGGACAGCAGGGTGACTGAAGCTTTCTTT
TRBV6-5	TRBJ1-1	few	TRBD1	CASSYGYRGLRTEAFF	TGTGCCAGCAGTTACGGGTACAGGGGGCTTAGGACTGAAGCTTTCTTT
TRBV28	TRBJ2-7	many	NA	CASSLLRDSPYEQYF	TGTGCCAGCAGTTTGCTGCGGGACAGCCCCTACGAGCAGTACTTC
TRBV4-1	TRBJ2-1	many	NA	CASSQEQGIINEQFF	TGCGCCAGCAGCCAAGAGCAGGGTATTATCAATGAGCAGTTCTTC
TRBV5-1	TRBJ2-1	many	NA	CASSLREGPGEQFF	TGCGCCAGCAGCCTGCGAGAGGGTCCGGGTGAGCAGTTCTTC
TRBV19	TRBJ2-3	many	TRBD2	CASSRTSGGLSITDTQYF	TGTGCCAGTAGTCGTACTAGCGGGGGGCTCTCAATCACAGATACGCAGTATTTT
TRBV19	TRBJ2-5	many	TRBD2	CASSIASGGIETQYF	TGTGCCAGTAGTATCGCCTCGGGGGGGATAGAGACCCAGTACTTC
TRBV28	TRBJ1-5	many	NA	CASSLWRGPSQPQHF	TGTGCCAGCAGTTTATGGAGGGGACCAAGTCAGCCCCAGCATTTT
TRBV12-3/TRBV12-4	TRBJ2-1	many	NA	CASSPPGREDWQFF	TGTGCCAGCAGTCCGCCGGGTAGGGAGGACTGGCAGTTCTTC
TRBV5-1	TRBJ2-5	many	TRBD2	CASSVGLPEETQYF	TGCGCCAGCAGCGTGGGACTACCTGAAGAGACCCAGTACTTC
TRBV9	TRBJ1-1	NA	NA	CASSVEGHSNTEAFF	TGTGCCAGCAGCGTAGAAGGGCACTCGAACACTGAAGCTTTCTTT
TRBV20-1	TRBJ2-2	many	NA	CSGLTMNTGELFF	TGCAGTGGGTTAACAATGAACACCGGGGAGCTGTTTTTT
TRBV7-2	TRBJ2-2	many	TRBD2	CASSFSPSGNTGELFF	TGTGCCAGCAGCTTCTCGCCTAGCGGGAACACCGGGGAGCTGTTTTTT
TRBV5-8	TRBJ2-5	many	NA	CASSKAQETQYF	TGTGCCAGCAGCAAAGCCCAAGAGACCCAGTACTTC
TRBV12-3/TRBV12-4	TRBJ2-7	many	NA	CASSLGEVNSYEQYF	TGTGCCAGCAGTTTAGGGGAGGTAAACTCCTACGAGCAGTACTTC
TRBV6-1	TRBJ2-7	many	TRBD2	CASSSVLAGGRYEQYF	TGTGCCAGCAGCTCCGTTCTAGCGGGGGGGCGGTACGAGCAGTACTTC
TRBV21-1	TRBJ1-1	many	NA	CASSKAGCNTEAFF	TGTGCCAGCAGCAAAGCAGGCTGTAACACTGAAGCTTTCTTT
TRBV7-2	TRBJ2-7	many	NA	CASSRGGASEQYF	TGTGCCAGCAGCAGGGGGGGGGCTAGCGAGCAGTACTTC
TRBV7-2	TRBJ1-1	NA	NA	CASGGSNTEAFF	TGTGCCAGCGGTGGGTCGAACACTGAAGCTTTCTTT
TRBV7-6	TRBJ2-1	NA	NA	CASSSRPSVRSYNEQFF	TGTGCCAGCAGCTCCCGACCGTCTGTGAGGTCCTACAATGAGCAGTTCTTC
TRBV27	TRBJ2-7	many	NA	CASSLRGGYSAYEQYF	TGTGCCAGCAGTTTAAGGGGTGGGTACAGCGCCTACGAGCAGTACTTC
TRBV4-1	TRBJ2-1	NA	TRBD2	CASSQERLAGGSRDEQFF	TGCGCCAGCAGCCAAGAGAGGCTAGCGGGAGGGTCAAGGGATGAGCAGTTCTTC
TRBV24-1	TRBJ1-2	many	TRBD1	CATSGQGLNYGYTF	TGTGCCACCAGTGGACAGGGCCTTAACTATGGCTACACCTTC
TRBV12-3/TRBV12-4	TRBJ2-7	many	NA	CASGATGTGEQYF	TGTGCCAGCGGAGCCACAGGGACGGGCGAGCAGTACTTC
TRBV12-3/TRBV12-4	TRBJ2-7	many	TRBD1	CASSWDRELYEQYF	TGTGCCAGCAGTTGGGACAGGGAGTTGTACGAGCAGTACTTC
TRBV29-1	TRBJ1-1	few	NA	CSVRDMRGKRGAADTEAFF	TGCAGCGTTAGGGATATGCGCGGAAAGCGAGGGGCTGCCGACACTGAAGCTTTCTTT
TRBV20-1	TRBJ1-6	many	TRBD1	CSARGTGSNSPLHF	TGCAGTGCTAGGGGGACAGGGAGCAATTCACCCCTCCACTTT
TRBV24-1	TRBJ2-2	many	NA	CATGGPTGELFF	TGTGCCACCGGGGGACCAACCGGGGAGCTGTTTTTT
TRBV12-3/TRBV12-4	TRBJ2-1	NA	TRBD1	CASSSRQGLFF	TGTGCCAGCAGTTCACGACAGGGCCTGTTCTTC
TRBV9	TRBJ2-5	many	NA	CASSPGGWWTETQYF	TGTGCCAGCAGCCCAGGGGGGTGGTGGACGGAGACCCAGTACTTC
TRBV19	TRBJ1-5	few	TRBD1	CASDIGDRGRGPQHF	TGTGCCAGTGACATCGGGGACAGGGGGCGAGGGCCCCAGCATTTT
TRBV20-1	TRBJ2-7	many	NA	CSAKLSYEQYF	TGCAGTGCTAAGCTCTCCTACGAGCAGTACTTC
TRBV7-2	TRBJ1-2	many	NA	CASSPLRGGGYTF	TGTGCCAGCAGCCCACTCAGGGGCGGTGGCTACACCTTC
TRBV10-3	TRBJ2-7	many	NA	CAISVVRGQGYEQYF	TGTGCCATCAGTGTAGTAAGGGGTCAGGGCTACGAGCAGTACTTC
TRBV6-2/TRBV6-3	TRBJ2-7	many	NA	CASTIHRSPVDEQYF	TGTGCCAGCACGATACACCGGTCCCCGGTCGACGAGCAGTACTTC
TRBV9	TRBJ1-6	few	NA	CASSVAGSESPLHF	TGTGCCAGCAGCGTAGCAGGGTCGGAATCACCCCTCCACTTT
TRBV12-3/TRBV12-4	TRBJ2-1	many	TRBD1	CASSYGQGRNEQFF	TGTGCCAGCTCCTACGGACAGGGAAGGAATGAGCAGTTCTTC
TRBV20-1	TRBJ2-7	many	TRBD2	CSASASGGISYEQYF	TGCAGTGCTAGTGCAAGCGGGGGGATATCCTACGAGCAGTACTTC
TRBV20-1	TRBJ2-1	many	TRBD2	CSARDVRGESYNEQFF	TGCAGTGCTAGGGACGTGCGGGGGGAGAGCTACAATGAGCAGTTCTTC
TRBV4-2	TRBJ2-3	few	TRBD2	CASSQTGGGTDTQYF	TGTGCCAGCAGCCAAACGGGGGGGGGGACAGATACGCAGTATTTT
TRBV5-5	TRBJ1-1	many	NA	CASSLFVGLGNTEAFF	TGTGCCAGCAGCTTGTTCGTGGGTCTTGGAAACACTGAAGCTTTCTTT
TRBV28	TRBJ2-3	many	NA	CASSLSGAGTDTQYF	TGTGCCAGCAGTTTATCTGGCGCGGGCACAGATACGCAGTATTTT
TRBV5-1	TRBJ1-2	many	NA	CASSLGRDGYTF	TGCGCCAGCAGCTTGGGGCGGGATGGCTACACCTTC